A single sample is the source of the 20 T cell receptor beta chains below, sequenced in a study of blood T cell repertoires in COVID-19. TCRdb's table, derived via immunoSEQ multiplex PCR, lists solely in-frame clones and lacks some. The table lists approximately 140,000 clones, less than 85% of them singletons, with under 9.5% in the top ten. Material: peripheral blood. These receptors all come from a woman older than 75 in a cohort sampled during active or convalescent COVID-19.

The chain recombines TRBV5-6 with TRBJ1-1; D perhaps matches TRBD1 (5 bases). The CDR3 has 14 amino acids. V was cut by 2 bases and J by 12 bases, with 20 bases left in between. Looked up from germline, CDR1 is SGHDT and CDR2 is YYEEEE. CDR3 DNA: TGTGCCAGCAGCTTTTTTCCCGTGGGAGGGGCTCCTTTCTTT. Its protein product is CASSFFPVGGAPFF. Using reference TRBV5-6 and TRBJ1-1 for the parts outside the CDR3, the full variable domain is DAGVTQSPTHLIKTRGQQVTLRCSPKSGHDTVSWYQQALGQGPQFIFQYYEEEERQRGNFPDRFSGHQFPNYSSELNVNALLLGDSALYLCASSFFPVGGAPFFGQGTRLTVV.

The chain recombines TRBV29-1 with TRBJ1-1, with 7 bases that match TRBD1. This CDR3 is 15 amino acids long. J lost 4 bases, V lost 0 bases, and 8 bases had no gene match. The germline CDR1 and CDR2 sequences are SQVTM and ANQGSEA. CDR3 protein: CSVEDPLTGVTEAFF. The CDR3 bases are TGCAGCGTTGAAGATCCCCTAACAGGGGTCACTGAAGCTTTCTTT.

This sequence joins TRBV5-1 and TRBJ2-1, with TRBD2 matching 11 bases. J was trimmed by 7 bases and V by 4 bases; bases with no gene match: 10. Germline V lookup: CDR1 SGHRS, CDR2 YFSETQ. The CDR3 runs to 16 residues. CDR3 DNA sequence: TGCGCCAGCAGCCCCCCCCGGCTAGCGGGGGGAAATGAGCAGTTCTTC. Amino acids: CASSPPRLAGGNEQFF.

As DNA, the CDR3 is TGTGCCAGCAGGAAGGAGCGGGGGGGCTCTAGCACAGATACGCAGTATTTT. It translates to CASRKERGGSSTDTQYF. V usage is TRBV11-2 and J usage is TRBJ2-3; TRBD2 aligns across 10 bases. The CDR3 length is 17 residues. The germline CDR1 and CDR2 sequences are SGHAT and FQNNGV. The trim removed 6 bases at V and 0 bases at J, leaving 9 bases unmatched.

J is TRBJ1-4 and V is TRBV4-1; no clear D. V was pared by 1 base and J by 3 bases, with 6 bases between. Looked up from germline, CDR1 is MGHRA and CDR2 is YSYEKL. This CDR3 comprises 14 residues. CDR3 nucleotides: TGCGCCAGCAGCCAAGGGGAGGCTAATGAAAAACTGTTTTTT. Translating gives CASSQGEANEKLFF.

The rearrangement joins TRBV15 to TRBJ1-2; 12 bases fit TRBD1. This CDR3 region has 17 residues. V lost 0 bases, J lost 4 bases, and 6 bases stayed unmatched. CDR1 and CDR2 (germline): LNHNV, YYDKDF (reference sequence). DNA of the CDR3: TGTGCCACCAGCAGAGACCGGGACAGGGGGCGCACCTATGGCTACACCTTC. This gives the protein CATSRDRDRGRTYGYTF.

This chain joins TRBV28 and TRBJ2-7; the match to TRBD2 covers 7 bases. In germline, CDR1 is MDHEN, CDR2 SYDVKM. The CDR3 covers 15 residues. V lost 2 bases and J lost 0; bases outside the gene matches: 4. This chain's CDR3 is CASSLGRGGSYEQYV. The CDR3 DNA reads TGTGCCAGCAGTTTAGGGAGGGGTGGCTCCTACGAGCAGTACGTC.

The rearrangement joins TRBV7-9 to TRBJ1-3; a possible D gene is TRBD1 (5 bases). The CDR3 spans 18 residues. CDR1 SEHNR and CDR2 FQNEAQ come from the germline V gene (reference sequence). Trimming shortened V by 4 bases and J by 3 bases, and 22 bases separated the two germline ends. CDR3 coding DNA: TGTGCCAGCAGCTCCCCCGAGGAGGGGAAGGTATATGGAAACACCATATATTTT. It encodes CASSSPEEGKVYGNTIYF. Full variable domain (rest looked up from reference TRBV7-9 and TRBJ1-3): DTGVSQNPRHKITKRGQNVTFRCDPISEHNRLYWYRQTLGQGPEFLTYFQNEAQLEKSRLLSDRFSAERPKGSFSTLEIQRTEQGDSAMYLCASSSPEEGKVYGNTIYFGEGSWLTVV.

The chain joins TRBV6-5 to TRBJ1-4; D call uncertain. The CDR3 covers 16 residues. Looked up from germline, CDR1 is MNHEY and CDR2 is SVGAGI. Trimming stripped 2 bases from V and 0 bases from J, with 10 bases between. This CDR3 reads CASSYTLGATNEKLFF. The CDR3 DNA sequence: TGTGCCAGCAGTTACACCCTCGGAGCAACTAATGAAAAACTGTTTTTT.

This clone was observed a handful of times. The gene calls are TRBV7-9 and TRBJ1-3; D is undetermined. V dropped 3 bases and J dropped 4 bases, with 10 bases sitting between them. This CDR3 spans 14 amino acids. CDR1 and CDR2 from the germline V gene are SEHNR and FQNEAQ (reference sequence). The CDR3 sequence is CASSLGPEGNTIYF. DNA of the CDR3: TGTGCCAGCAGCTTGGGCCCGGAAGGAAACACCATATATTTT.

This chain uses TRBV7-8 with TRBJ2-2, with D possibly being TRBD2 (5 bases). V was trimmed by 7 bases and J by 1 base, leaving 22 bases between them. In germline, CDR1 is SGHVS, CDR2 FQNEAQ. The CDR3 loop spans 18 amino acids. The CDR3 loop is CASTHFRGPGKNTGELFF. DNA for the CDR3: TGTGCCAGCACCCATTTCCGCGGCCCGGGGAAGAACACCGGGGAGCTGTTTTTT.

The chain recombines TRBV4-2 with TRBJ1-2; D gene ambiguous. CDR3 size: 15 residues. The V end was cut by 4 bases, the J end by 1 base, with 13 bases between. From germline, CDR1 is LGHNA and CDR2 YNFKEQ. CDR3: CASSPRHAGNYGYTF. In nucleotides, the CDR3 is TGTGCCAGCAGCCCTCGACACGCGGGTAACTATGGCTACACCTTC.

This chain links TRBV29-1 with TRBJ2-3, with D perhaps matching TRBD2 (6 bases). The CDR3 has 12 residues. Germline V gene lookup returns CDR1 SQVTM and CDR2 ANQGSEA. V was trimmed by 4 bases and J by 1 base, leaving 6 bases between them. CDR3 in DNA: TGCAGCGTTGGGGGGGGCACAGATACGCAGTATTTT. Translation: CSVGGGTDTQYF.

This chain connects TRBV28 to TRBJ1-2; 7 bases are shared with TRBD1. Germline V gene lookup returns CDR1 MDHEN and CDR2 SYDVKM. The CDR3 consists of 17 residues. J lost 5 bases, V lost 5 bases, and 17 bases had no gene match. CDR3 sequence reads: CASSTPSSTGKEYGYTF. As DNA, the CDR3 is TGTGCCAGCAGTACTCCCAGCTCGACAGGGAAAGAGTATGGCTACACCTTC.

The CDR3 DNA is TGTGCCAGCAGCTCATTGCTAGCGGGGGGGCCGACCGCAGATACGCAGTATTTT. This translates into CASSSLLAGGPTADTQYF. The chain carries TRBV7-2 and TRBJ2-3, with 12 bases fitting TRBD2. This CDR3 comprises 18 residues. Trimming took 4 bases from V and 4 from J; bases not matched to a gene: 12. CDR1 is SGHTA, CDR2 FQGNSA, per germline.

CDR3 protein: CASSYSGQGEPEAFF. CDR3 in DNA: TGTGCCAGCAGTTACTCGGGGCAGGGGGAGCCTGAAGCTTTCTTT. V is TRBV6-5 and J is TRBJ1-1; 7 bases map to TRBD1. Germline CDR1 reads MNHEY; CDR2 reads SVGAGI. V lost 0 bases to trimming and J lost 6 bases; unmatched junction nucleotides: 7. CDR3 length equals 15 residues.

This chain links TRBV5-8 with TRBJ1-4; TRBD1 is a possible D gene (6 bases). Trimming removed 1 base at V and 14 bases at J, with 21 bases between. Germline-derived CDR1 and CDR2 are SGHTS and YDEGEE. This CDR3 region has 15 residues. The CDR3 DNA reads TGTGCCAGCAGCTTGCAATCGACAGGCATAAACGGGCTGTTTTTT. Residues: CASSLQSTGINGLFF.

This clone was detected a few times. The junction departs from the called germline gene at one end, perhaps through a read error. The chain combines TRBV7-9 with TRBJ1-1; 10 bases align to TRBD1. CDR3 length: 13 amino acids. Germline assignment: CDR1 SEHNR and CDR2 FQNEAQ (reference sequence). CDR3 in DNA: TGTGCCAGCAGCTTAGCCGGGACAGGGGAGGGGGTCTTT. Amino acid sequence: CASSLAGTGEGVF.

The V call is TRBV20-1, the J call TRBJ2-4; the match to TRBD2 covers 8 bases. Germline V gene lookup returns CDR1 DFQATT and CDR2 SNEGSKA (reference sequence). This CDR3 is 13 amino acids long. Unmatched junction bases numbered 5, after V lost 3 bases and J lost 7 bases. The CDR3 region is CSASRGGRNIQYF. DNA of the CDR3: TGCAGTGCTAGTCGGGGGGGCCGGAACATTCAGTACTTC.

This chain links TRBV2 with TRBJ2-3; D gene ambiguous. This CDR3 spans 14 amino acids. The V and J ends lost 6 bases and 0 bases respectively, with 10 bases between them. Germline V gives CDR1 SNHLY, CDR2 FYNNEI. In DNA form, the CDR3 reads TGTGCCAGCAGACCGTTACAGAGCACAGATACGCAGTATTTT. Translation gives CASRPLQSTDTQYF. The entire variable domain, with the rest obtained from reference TRBV2 and TRBJ2-3, is as follows: EPEVTQTPSHQVTQMGQEVILRCVPISNHLYFYWYRQILGQKVEFLVSFYNNEISEKSEIFDDQFSVERPDGSNFTLKIRSTKLEDSAMYFCASRPLQSTDTQYFGPGTRLTVL.